This T cell receptor (beta chain) was sequenced during a study of Graves' ophthalmopathy and Graves' hyperthyroidism. Amplifying from RNA transcripts, the study obtained TCR beta CDR3 regions. HTBI primers primed a first-round RT-PCR, and a second-round multiplex PCR followed. TCRdb analysed the multiplex PCR reads with MiXCR anew, one entry per CDR3 protein. The repertoire holds about 210,000 distinct CDR3 sequences, under 30% seen once, with 9.1% in the top ten. The CDR3 has 14 residues. With 2 bases clipped from V and 3 bases from J, the junction kept 3 bases outside the gene matches. In germline, CDR1 is SGHVS, CDR2 FQNEAQ. This clonotype was observed a few times.

V gene TRBV7-8 combines with J gene TRBJ2-7; TRBD1 aligns across 8 bases. The origin of this receptor is a man aged 50 to 60 with Graves' ophthalmopathy. The sample taken for sequencing was peripheral blood. Here the CDR3 DNA reads TGTGCCAGCAGCTTATGGGGACAGGACTACGAGCAGTACTTC. Translation gives CASSLWGQDYEQYF.